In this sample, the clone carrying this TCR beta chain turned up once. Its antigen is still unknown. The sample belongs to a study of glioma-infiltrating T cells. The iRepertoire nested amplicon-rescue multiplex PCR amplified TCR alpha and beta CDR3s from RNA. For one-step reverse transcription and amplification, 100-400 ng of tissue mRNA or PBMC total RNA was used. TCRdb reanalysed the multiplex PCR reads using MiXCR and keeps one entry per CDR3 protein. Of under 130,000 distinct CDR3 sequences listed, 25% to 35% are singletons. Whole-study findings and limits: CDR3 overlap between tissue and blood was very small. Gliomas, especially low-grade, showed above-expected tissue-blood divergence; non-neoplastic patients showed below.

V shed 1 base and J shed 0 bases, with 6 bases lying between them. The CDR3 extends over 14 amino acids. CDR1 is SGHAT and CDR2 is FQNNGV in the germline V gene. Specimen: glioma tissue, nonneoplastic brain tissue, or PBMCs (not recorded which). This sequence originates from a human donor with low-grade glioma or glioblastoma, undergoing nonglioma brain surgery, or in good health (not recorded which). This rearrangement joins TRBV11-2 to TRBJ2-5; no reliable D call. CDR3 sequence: CASSLGGNQETQYF. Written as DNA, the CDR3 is TGTGCCAGCAGCTTAGGAGGCAACCAAGAGACCCAGTACTTC.